This TCR beta chain was observed in a study of monozygotic twins with inflammatory bowel disease. Points from the study as a whole: There were differing immunosuppressive treatments, which may have added variability to patient repertoires.

This CDR3 contains 13 residues. Germline loops: CDR1 SGHAT, CDR2 FQNNGV. PCR of TCRalpha and TCRbeta cDNA was nested, with two rounds of 16 and 9 cycles. TCRdb re-analyzed the 5' RACE reads; it lists each CDR3 protein once, without DNA. This repertoire includes 300,000 to 400,000 distinct CDR3 sequences. The authors drew around 2.7 ml of blood from each donor. Notes on this clonotype: Its matching antigen is unknown.

The sequenced sample consisted of blood. The receptor was isolated from a human donor with ulcerative colitis or Crohn's disease, or a healthy co-twin of an affected twin (not recorded which). The chain recombines TRBV11-2 with TRBJ2-7; the D call of TRBD1 rests on TCRdb alone, since no DNA is present to check it. The CDR3 region is CASSLVGARGQYF.